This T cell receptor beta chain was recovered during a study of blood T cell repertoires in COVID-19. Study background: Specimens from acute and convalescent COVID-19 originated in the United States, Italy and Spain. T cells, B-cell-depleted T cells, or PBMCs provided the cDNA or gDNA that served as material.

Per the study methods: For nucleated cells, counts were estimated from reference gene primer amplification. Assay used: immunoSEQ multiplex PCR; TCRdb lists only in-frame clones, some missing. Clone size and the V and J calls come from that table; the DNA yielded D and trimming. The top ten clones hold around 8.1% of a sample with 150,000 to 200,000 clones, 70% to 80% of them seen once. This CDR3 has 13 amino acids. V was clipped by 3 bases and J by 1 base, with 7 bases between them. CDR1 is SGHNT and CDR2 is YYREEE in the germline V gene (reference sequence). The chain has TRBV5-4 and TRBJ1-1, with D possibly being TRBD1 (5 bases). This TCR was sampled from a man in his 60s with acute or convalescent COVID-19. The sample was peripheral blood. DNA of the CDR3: TGTGCCAGCAGCTCAACAGGGAACACTGAAGCTTTCTTT. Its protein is CASSSTGNTEAFF. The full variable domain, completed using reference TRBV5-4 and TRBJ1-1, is ETGVTQSPTHLIKTRGQQVTLRCSSQSGHNTVSWYQQALGQGPQFIFQYYREEENGRGNFPPRFSGLQFPNYSSELNVNALELDDSALYLCASSSTGNTEAFFGQGTRLTVV.